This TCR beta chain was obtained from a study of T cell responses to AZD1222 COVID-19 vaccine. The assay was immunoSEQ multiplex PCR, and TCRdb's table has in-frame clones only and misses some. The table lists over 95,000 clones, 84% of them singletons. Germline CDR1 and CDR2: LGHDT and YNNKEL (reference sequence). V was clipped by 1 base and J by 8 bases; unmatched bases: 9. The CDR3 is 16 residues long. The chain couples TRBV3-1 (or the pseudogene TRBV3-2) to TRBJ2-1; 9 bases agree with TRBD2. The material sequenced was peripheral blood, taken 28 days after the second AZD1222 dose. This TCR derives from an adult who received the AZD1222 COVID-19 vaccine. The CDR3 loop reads CASSQGSAGGRYEQFF. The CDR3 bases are TGTGCCAGCAGCCAAGGTTCAGCGGGGGGTCGGTATGAGCAGTTCTTC.